This TCR beta chain was documented in a study of monozygotic twins with inflammatory bowel disease. Study conclusions and caveats: Relative to healthy twins, IBD patients had fewer clonotypes in common with others, a gap that was especially apparent with disease activity. Twins with IBD were found to have lower TCRbeta diversity (inverse Simpson) than healthy co-twins.

TCRdb reanalyzed the 5' RACE reads and collapses them to one entry per CDR3 protein, without DNA. The repertoire table contains approximately 300,000 distinct CDR3 sequences. A note on this clonotype: Its antigen is not identified.

Germline CDR1 and CDR2: SSHAT and FNYEAQ (reference sequence). The CDR3 is 14 residues long. The chain uses TRBV7-7 and TRBJ2-5. The sequenced material came from blood. This sequence originates from a human donor with ulcerative colitis or Crohn's disease, or a healthy co-twin of an affected twin (not recorded which). This CDR3 is CASSLGLTVETQYF.